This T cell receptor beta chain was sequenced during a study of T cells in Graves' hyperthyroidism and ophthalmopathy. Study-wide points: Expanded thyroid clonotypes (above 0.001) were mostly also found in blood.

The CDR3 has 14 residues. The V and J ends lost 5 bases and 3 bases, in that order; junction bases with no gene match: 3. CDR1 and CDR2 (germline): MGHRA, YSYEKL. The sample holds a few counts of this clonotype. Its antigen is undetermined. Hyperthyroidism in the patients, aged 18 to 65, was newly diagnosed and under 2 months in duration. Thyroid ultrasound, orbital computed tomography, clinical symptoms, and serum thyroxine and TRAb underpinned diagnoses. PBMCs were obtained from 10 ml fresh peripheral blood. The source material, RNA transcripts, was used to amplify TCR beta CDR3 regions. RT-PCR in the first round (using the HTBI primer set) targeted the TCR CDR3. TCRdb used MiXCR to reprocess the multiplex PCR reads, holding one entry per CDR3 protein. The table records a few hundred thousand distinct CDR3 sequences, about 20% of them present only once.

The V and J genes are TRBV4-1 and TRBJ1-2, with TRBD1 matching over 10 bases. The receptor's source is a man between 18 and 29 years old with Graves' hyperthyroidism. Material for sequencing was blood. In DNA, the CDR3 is TGCGCCAGCAGCTTCGGGACAGGGGACTATGGCTACACCTTC. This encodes CASSFGTGDYGYTF.